This T cell receptor (beta chain) is from a study of blood T cell repertoires in COVID-19. In the study overall: The analysed material was cDNA or gDNA that came from T cells, B-cell-depleted T cells, or PBMCs.

V dropped 2 bases and J dropped 6 bases, with 13 bases sitting between them. This CDR3 comprises 15 residues. Germline lookup yields CDR1 SNHLY and CDR2 FYNNEI. Participant ages covered about 18 to 95 years across around 25 US areas. Either two negative PCRs, clearance, or symptom resolution qualified Cohort 3 donors as recovered. This clone has only a few counts. In the authors' workflow: Using reference gene primer amplification, nucleated cell counts were estimated. TCRdb's table, derived via immunoSEQ multiplex PCR, lists solely in-frame clones and lacks some. That table is the source of V, J and clone size, and D and trimming were worked out from the DNA. This table has 200,000 to 250,000 clones, 81% appearing once.

Sequencing input: PBMCs or T cells enriched from blood (not recorded which). The chain joins TRBV2 to TRBJ2-2; TRBD1 is a possible D gene (6 bases). The receptor was isolated from a man in his forties who had recovered from COVID-19. The CDR3 coding sequence is TGTGCCAGCAGTGAAATCCGAGAGGGGGCCGGGGAGCTGTTTTTT. Protein product: CASSEIREGAGELFF.